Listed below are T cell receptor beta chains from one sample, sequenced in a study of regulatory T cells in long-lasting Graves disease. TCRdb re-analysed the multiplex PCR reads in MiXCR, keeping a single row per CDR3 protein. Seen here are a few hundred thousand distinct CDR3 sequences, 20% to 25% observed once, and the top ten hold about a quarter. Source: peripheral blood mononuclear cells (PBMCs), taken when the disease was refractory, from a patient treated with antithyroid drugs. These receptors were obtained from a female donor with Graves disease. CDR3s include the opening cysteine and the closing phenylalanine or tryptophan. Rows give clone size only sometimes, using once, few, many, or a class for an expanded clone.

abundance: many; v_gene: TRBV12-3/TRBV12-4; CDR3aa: CASSPGQGSEAFF
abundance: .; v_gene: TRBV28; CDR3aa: CASTPVWATTDTQYF
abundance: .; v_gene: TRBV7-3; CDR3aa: CASRFTGGAGANVLTF
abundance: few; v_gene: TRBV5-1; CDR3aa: CASSLGTADNEKLFF
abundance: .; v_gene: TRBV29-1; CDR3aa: CSGTGQGGYEQYF
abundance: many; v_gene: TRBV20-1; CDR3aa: CSARDPRAGGYEQYF
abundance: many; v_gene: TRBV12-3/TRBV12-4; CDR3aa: CASSFQENYEQYF
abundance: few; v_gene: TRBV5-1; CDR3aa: CASSLRGFEGARKETQYF
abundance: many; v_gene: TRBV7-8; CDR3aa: CASSKRESVFEAFF
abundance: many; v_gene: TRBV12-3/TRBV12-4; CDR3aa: CASSSSASNTEAFF
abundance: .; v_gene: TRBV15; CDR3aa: CATSRDTGGRQPQHF
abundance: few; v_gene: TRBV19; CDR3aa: CASSRSGQSYEQYF
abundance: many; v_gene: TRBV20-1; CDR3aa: CSARPDGQETQYF
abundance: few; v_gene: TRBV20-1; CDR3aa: CSARPGQGPSRYTEAFF
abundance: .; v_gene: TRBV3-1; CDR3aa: CASSHGTHSNQPQHF
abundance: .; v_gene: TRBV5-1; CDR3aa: CAGSLIGTSNTEAFF
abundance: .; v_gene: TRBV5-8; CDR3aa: CASSLAWDGVFQPQHF
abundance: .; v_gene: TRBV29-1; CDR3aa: CSVGGGGRETQYF
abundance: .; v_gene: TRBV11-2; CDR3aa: CASSPRTGFINEKLFF
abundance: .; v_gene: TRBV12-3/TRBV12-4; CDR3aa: CASTGTSGSTDTQYF
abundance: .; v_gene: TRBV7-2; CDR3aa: CASSLRPQGEEQYF
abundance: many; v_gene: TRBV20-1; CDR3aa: CSAGHGNTEAFF
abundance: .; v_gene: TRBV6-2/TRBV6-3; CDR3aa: CASRTRADSVLTKNIQYF
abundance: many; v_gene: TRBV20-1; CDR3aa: CSAGVDSGTQETQYF
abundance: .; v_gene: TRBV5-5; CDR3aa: CASSFLPDSGGGYTF
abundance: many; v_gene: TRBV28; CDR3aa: CASSPGGWRYGYTF
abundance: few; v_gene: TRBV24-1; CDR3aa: CATSGRDRGSGANVLTF
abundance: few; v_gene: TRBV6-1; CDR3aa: CATQTGSNYGYTF
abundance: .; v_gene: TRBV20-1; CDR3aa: CSARQGSSYRETQYF
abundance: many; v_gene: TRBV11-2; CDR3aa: CASSAGRDRDQPQHF
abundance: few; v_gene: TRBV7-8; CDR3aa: CASRQGLYTGELFF
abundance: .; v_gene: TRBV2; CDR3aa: CASSLAVYNEQFF
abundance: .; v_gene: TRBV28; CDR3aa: CASDPTRAGTGELFF
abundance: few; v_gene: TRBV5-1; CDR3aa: CASSYKPGTENEQYF
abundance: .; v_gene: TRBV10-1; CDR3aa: CASTYGSSYEQYF
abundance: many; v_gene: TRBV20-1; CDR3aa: CSAGLAGLAKNIQYF
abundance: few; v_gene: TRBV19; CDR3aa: CASSNRDRVYSVFHQPQHF
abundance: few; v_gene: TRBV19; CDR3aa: CASSAGHLSNYGYTF
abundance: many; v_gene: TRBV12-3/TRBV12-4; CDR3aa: CASTLEQGARTEAFF
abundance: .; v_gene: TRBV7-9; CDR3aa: CASSSGTVNNEQFF
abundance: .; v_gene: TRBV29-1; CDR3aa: CSVPQGAYGHEQYF
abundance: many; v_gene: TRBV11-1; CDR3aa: CASSLEGWNTEAFF
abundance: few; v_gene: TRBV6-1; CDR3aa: CASSKTNYQPQHF
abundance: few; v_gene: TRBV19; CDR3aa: CASSKDSTYEQYF
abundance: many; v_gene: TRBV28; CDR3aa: CASRPPGQANYGYTF
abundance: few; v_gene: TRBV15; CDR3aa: CATSRDEGVNTEAFF
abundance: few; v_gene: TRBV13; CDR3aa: CASSRAGIGEQYF
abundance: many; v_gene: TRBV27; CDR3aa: CASSGGAAASPLHF
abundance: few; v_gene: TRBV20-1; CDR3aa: CSARDHGLNTEAFF
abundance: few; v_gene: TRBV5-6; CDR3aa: CASSFRQSKSSYEQYF
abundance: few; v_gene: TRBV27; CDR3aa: CASSLRGLAFETQYF
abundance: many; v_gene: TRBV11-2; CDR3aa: CASSAARAKNIQYF
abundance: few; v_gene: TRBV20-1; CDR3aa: CSAGSLSGEKLFF
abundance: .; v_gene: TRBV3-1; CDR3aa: CASRHLTGHGNYGYTF
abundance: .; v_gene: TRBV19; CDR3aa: CASTKSDRLSGQPQHF
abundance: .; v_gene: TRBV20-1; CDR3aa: CSASWTVETNGYTF
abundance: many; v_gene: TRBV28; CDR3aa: CASTLYLGTGGVYEQYF
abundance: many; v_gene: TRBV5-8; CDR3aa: CASSLGQYTEAFF
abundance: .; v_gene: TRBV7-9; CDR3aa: CASSNPGQGEVSYGYTF
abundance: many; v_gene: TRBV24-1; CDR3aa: CATSTAEAYEQYF